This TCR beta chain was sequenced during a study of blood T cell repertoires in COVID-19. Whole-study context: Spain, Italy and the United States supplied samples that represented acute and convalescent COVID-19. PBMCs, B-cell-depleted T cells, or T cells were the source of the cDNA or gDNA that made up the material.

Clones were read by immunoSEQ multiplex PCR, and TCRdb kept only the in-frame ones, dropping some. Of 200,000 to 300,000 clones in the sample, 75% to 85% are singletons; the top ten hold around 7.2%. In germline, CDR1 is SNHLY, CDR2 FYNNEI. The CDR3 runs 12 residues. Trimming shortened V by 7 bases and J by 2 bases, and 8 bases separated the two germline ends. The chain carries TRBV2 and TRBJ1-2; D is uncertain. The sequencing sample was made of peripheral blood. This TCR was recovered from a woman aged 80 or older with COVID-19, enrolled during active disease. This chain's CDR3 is CASKGGNYGYTF. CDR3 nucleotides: TGTGCCAGCAAAGGAGGAAACTATGGCTACACCTTC.